Reported below is one T cell receptor (beta chain). The data belong to a study of blood T cell repertoires in COVID-19. Overall study context: PBMCs, B-cell-depleted T cells, or T cells provided the cDNA or gDNA that made up the material.

How the authors handled the data: It was from reference gene primer amplification that nucleated cell counts were estimated. Here immunoSEQ multiplex PCR was the method, and the copy in TCRdb shows in-frame clones only, minus some. The D gene and trimming were derived from the DNA, and the V and J assignments and clone size from that table. The profile shows some 96,000 clones, around nine tenths of them singletons. V lost 0 bases, J lost 5 bases, and 17 bases lay in between. This CDR3 is 17 amino acids long. CDR1 and CDR2 (germline): LNHNV, YYDKDF (reference sequence). The V gene is TRBV15, the J gene TRBJ1-3, with D tentatively TRBD1 (5 bases). This clonotype was sampled from a man aged 45-65 years with acute or convalescent COVID-19. Sequenced material: peripheral blood. CDR3 coding DNA: TGTGCCACCAGCAGAGATTCGGACACGTCGGCCCGAAACACCATATATTTT. Translation gives CATSRDSDTSARNTIYF.